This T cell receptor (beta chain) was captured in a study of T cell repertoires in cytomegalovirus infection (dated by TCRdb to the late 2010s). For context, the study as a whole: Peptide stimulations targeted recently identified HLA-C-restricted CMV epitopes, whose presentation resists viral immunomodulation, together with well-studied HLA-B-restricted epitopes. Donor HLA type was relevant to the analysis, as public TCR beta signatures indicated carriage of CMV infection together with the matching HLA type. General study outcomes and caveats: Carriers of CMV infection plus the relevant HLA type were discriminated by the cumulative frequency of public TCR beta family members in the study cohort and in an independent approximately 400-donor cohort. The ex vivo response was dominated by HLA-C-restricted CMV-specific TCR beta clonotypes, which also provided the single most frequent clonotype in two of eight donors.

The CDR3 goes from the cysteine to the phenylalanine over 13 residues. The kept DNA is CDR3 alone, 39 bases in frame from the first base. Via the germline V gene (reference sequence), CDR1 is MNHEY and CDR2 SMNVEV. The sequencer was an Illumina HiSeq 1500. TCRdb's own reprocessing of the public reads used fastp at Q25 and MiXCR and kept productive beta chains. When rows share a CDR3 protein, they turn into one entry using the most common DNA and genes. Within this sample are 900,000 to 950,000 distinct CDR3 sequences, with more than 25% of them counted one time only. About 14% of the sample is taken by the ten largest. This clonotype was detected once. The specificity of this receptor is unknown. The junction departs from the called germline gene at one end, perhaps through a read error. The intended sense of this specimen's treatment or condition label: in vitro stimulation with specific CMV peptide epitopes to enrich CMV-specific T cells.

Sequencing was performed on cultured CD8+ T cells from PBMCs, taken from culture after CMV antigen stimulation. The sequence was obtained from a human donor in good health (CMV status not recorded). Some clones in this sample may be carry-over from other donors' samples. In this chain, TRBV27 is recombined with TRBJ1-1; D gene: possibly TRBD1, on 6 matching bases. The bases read TGTGCCCGCAGCCCAGGGGTGGTGGCTGAAGCTTTCTTT. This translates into CARSPGVVAEAFF.